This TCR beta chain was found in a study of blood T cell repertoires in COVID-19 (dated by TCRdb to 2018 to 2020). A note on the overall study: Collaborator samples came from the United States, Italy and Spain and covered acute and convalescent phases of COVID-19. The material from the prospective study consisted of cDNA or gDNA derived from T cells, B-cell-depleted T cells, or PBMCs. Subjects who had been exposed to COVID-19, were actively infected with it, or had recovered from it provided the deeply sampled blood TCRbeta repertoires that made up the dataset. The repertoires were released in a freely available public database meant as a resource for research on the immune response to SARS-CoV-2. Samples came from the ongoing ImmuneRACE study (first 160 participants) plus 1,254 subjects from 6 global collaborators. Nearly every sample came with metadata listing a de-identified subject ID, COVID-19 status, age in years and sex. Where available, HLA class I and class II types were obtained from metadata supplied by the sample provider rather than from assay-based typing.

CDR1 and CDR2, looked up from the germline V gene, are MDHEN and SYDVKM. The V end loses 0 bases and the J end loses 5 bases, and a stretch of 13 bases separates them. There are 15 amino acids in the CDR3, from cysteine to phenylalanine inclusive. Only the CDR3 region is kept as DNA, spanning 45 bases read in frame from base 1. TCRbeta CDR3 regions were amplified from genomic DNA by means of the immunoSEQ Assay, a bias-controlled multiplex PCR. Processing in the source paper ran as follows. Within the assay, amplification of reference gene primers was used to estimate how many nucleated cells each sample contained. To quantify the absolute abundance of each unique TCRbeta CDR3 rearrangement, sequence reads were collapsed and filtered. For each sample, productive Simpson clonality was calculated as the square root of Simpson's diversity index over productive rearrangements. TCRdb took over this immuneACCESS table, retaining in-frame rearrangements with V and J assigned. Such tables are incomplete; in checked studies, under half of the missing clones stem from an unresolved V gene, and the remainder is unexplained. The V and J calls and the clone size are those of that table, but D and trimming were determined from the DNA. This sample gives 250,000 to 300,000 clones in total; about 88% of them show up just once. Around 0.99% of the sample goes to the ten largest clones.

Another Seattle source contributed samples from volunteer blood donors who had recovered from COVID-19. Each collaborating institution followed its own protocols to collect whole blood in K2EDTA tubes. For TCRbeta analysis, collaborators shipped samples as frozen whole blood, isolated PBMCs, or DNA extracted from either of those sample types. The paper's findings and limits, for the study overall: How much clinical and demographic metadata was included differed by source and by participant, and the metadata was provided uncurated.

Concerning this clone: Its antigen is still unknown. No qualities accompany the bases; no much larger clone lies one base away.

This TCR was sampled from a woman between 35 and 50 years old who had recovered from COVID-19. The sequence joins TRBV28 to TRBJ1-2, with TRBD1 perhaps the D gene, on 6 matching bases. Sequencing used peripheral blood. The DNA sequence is TGTGCCAGCAGTTTATGGAGAGGGGGAATTTATGGCTACACCTTC. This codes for CASSLWRGGIYGYTF.